The 11 T cell receptor beta chains listed next were all sequenced from one sample in a study of blood T cell repertoires in COVID-19. Method: immunoSEQ multiplex PCR; TCRdb's copy keeps in-frame clones and lacks some. The sample comprises about 170,000 clones, approximately 92% of which are singletons, and roughly 5% rests with the top ten. Sequencing was done on a sample of peripheral blood. These receptors were taken from a woman in her fifties or sixties with acute or convalescent COVID-19.

This rearrangement joins TRBV30 to TRBJ1-3; D unclear. There are 11 residues in the CDR3. V lost 4 bases, J lost 7 bases, and 8 bases lay in between. The germline V gene has CDR1 GTSNPN and CDR2 SVGIG (reference sequence). CDR3 loop: CAWIRGNTIYF. The CDR3 DNA is TGTGCCTGGATTAGAGGGAACACCATATATTTT.

The chain recombines TRBV29-1 with TRBJ2-5, with 9 nucleotides matching TRBD1. The CDR3 length is 16 residues. In germline, CDR1 is SQVTM, CDR2 ANQGSEA. V dropped 3 bases and J dropped 7; count of bases not matched to a gene: 15. This CDR3 reads CSVELPGQGLIGTQYF. DNA of the CDR3: TGCAGCGTTGAGCTGCCGGGACAGGGACTTATTGGGACCCAGTACTTC. Looking up the rest from reference TRBV29-1 and TRBJ2-5 gives the full variable domain: SAVISQKPSRDICQRGTSLTIQCQVDSQVTMMFWYRQQPGQSLTLIATANQGSEATYESGFVIDKFPISRPNLTFSTLTVSNMSPEDSSIYLCSVELPGQGLIGTQYFGPGTRLLVL.

The gene calls are TRBV30 and TRBJ1-4; tentative D call: TRBD1 (6 bases). The V and J ends lost 8 bases and 4 bases respectively, with 14 bases between them. From germline, CDR1 is GTSNPN and CDR2 SVGIG (reference sequence). This CDR3 contains 13 residues. The CDR3, as DNA: TGTGCCGGACATGGACAGCTTAATGAAAAACTGTTTTTT. The encoded protein is CAGHGQLNEKLFF. Drawing the rest from reference TRBV30 and TRBJ1-4, the complete variable domain is SQTIHQWPATLVQPVGSPLSLECTVEGTSNPNLYWYRQAAGRGLQLLFYSVGIGQISSEVPQNLSASRPQDRQFILSSKKLLLSDSGFYLCAGHGQLNEKLFFGSGTQLSVL.

CDR3 residues: CASSEFGGMNTEAFF. The CDR3 DNA reads TGTGCCAGCAGTGAATTTGGGGGGATGAACACTGAAGCTTTCTTT. The chain is built from TRBV25-1 and TRBJ1-1, with TRBD1 as a possible D gene (5 bases). Germline V CDR1 and CDR2: MGHDK, SYGVNS. This CDR3 is built from 15 residues. V lost 1 base, J lost 0 bases, and 9 bases lay in between.

The CDR3 DNA follows: TGTGCCTGGGCGGGGGACAGGGGGCCCGCTGGAAACACCATATATTTT. Its translation is CAWAGDRGPAGNTIYF. The chain carries TRBV30 and TRBJ1-3; 12 nucleotides agree with TRBD1. Looked up from germline, CDR1 is GTSNPN and CDR2 is SVGIG (reference sequence). This CDR3 has 16 residues. After removal of 5 bases from V and 2 bases from J, the junction contained 7 bases not matched to a gene. Full variable domain (rest looked up from reference TRBV30 and TRBJ1-3): SQTIHQWPATLVQPVGSPLSLECTVEGTSNPNLYWYRQAAGRGLQLLFYSVGIGQISSEVPQNLSASRPQDRQFILSSKKLLLSDSGFYLCAWAGDRGPAGNTIYFGEGSWLTVV.

The V and J genes are TRBV6-4 and TRBJ1-6, with D possibly being TRBD1 (5 bases). Germline V gene data show CDR1 as MRHNA and CDR2 as SNTAGT. The CDR3 extends over 14 amino acids. V lost 6 bases to trimming and J lost 7 bases, with 13 bases between them. The CDR3 sequence: CASRETGDNSPLHF. CDR3 sequence (DNA): TGTGCCAGCAGAGAAACAGGAGACAATTCACCCCTCCACTTT.

The rearrangement joins TRBV18 to TRBJ1-2; 7 positions agree with TRBD1. The CDR3 has 15 residues. The junction had 11 bases not matched to a gene; V was cut back by 6 bases and J by 4 bases. CDR1 KGHSH and CDR2 LQKENI come from the germline V gene. CDR3 coding DNA: TGTGCCAGCTCCCCCGACAGGGAGAGGGGCTATGGCTACACCTTC. Amino acid sequence: CASSPDRERGYGYTF.

V and J are TRBV18 and TRBJ2-6, with D perhaps TRBD1 (6 bases). Germline CDR1 KGHSH, CDR2 LQKENI. Trimming removed 3 bases at V and 3 bases at J, with 9 bases between. The CDR3 totals 15 residues. Here the CDR3 DNA reads TGTGCCAGCTCACCCCAGGGGCGTGGGGCCAACGTCCTGACTTTC. Protein product: CASSPQGRGANVLTF.

The gene calls are TRBV3-1 (or the pseudogene TRBV3-2) and TRBJ2-1; the match to TRBD2 covers 8 bases. V lost 3 bases and J lost 6; bases outside the gene matches: 7. CDR3 length: 15 residues. The germline V gene encodes CDR1 LGHDT and CDR2 YNNKEL (reference sequence). CDR3 loop: CASSHGGATFNEQFF. CDR3 coding DNA: TGTGCCAGCAGCCACGGGGGGGCTACATTCAATGAGCAGTTCTTC.

V usage is TRBV6-5 and J usage is TRBJ1-4, with 7 bases identical to TRBD1. Germline V lookup: CDR1 MNHEY, CDR2 SVGAGI. V was clipped by 2 bases and J by 5 bases; unmatched bases: 8. CDR3 length: 16 residues. CDR3 in amino acids: CASSYRDRAKNEKLFF. The CDR3 region has the DNA TGTGCCAGCAGTTACCGTGACAGGGCCAAGAATGAAAAACTGTTTTTT.

The gene calls are TRBV6-1 and TRBJ1-6, with TRBD1 identical over 7 bases. The germline V gene has CDR1 MNHNS and CDR2 SASEGT. The CDR3 totals 18 residues. J lost 7 bases, V lost 4 bases, and 16 bases had no gene match. The CDR3 here is CASSVISRAGTVNSPLHF. CDR3 sequence (DNA): TGTGCCAGCAGTGTGATTTCGCGGGCCGGGACAGTAAATTCACCCCTCCACTTT.